The clone carrying this TCR beta chain has a handful of counts. Antigen specificity is unknown. Through a sample-barcoded 5' primer and a J-beta primer mix, a second PCR was run for 7 to 11 cycles. Tagging of each cDNA molecule was performed by a template-switch adaptor with 12 random nucleotides. TCRdb passed the 5' RACE reads through MiXCR, listing each CDR3 protein once. The sample records around 820,000 distinct CDR3 sequences, 25% being singletons. This sample was included in a study of blood T cells in healthy people across ages. Study results and limitations: CMV status of donors was unknown, possibly confounding expanded clonotype changes.

The CDR3 is made up of 16 amino acids. Germline lookup yields CDR1 SEHNR and CDR2 FQNEAQ (reference sequence). V lost 5 bases to trimming and J lost 5 bases; unmatched junction nucleotides: 14. The sample was also reused in another study, on T cells of mothers and their children. As reported in that work: None of the identified T cell clones proved to be persistent microchimeric clones.

This sequence was found in a boy under 18 in good health. The sequencing input was blood. The chain has TRBV7-9 and TRBJ2-5; TRBD1 aligns across 7 bases. CDR3 sequence (DNA): TGTGCCAGCAGCCCGTCGGGACAGACACTCGGTGAGACCCAGTACTTC. It translates to CASSPSGQTLGETQYF.